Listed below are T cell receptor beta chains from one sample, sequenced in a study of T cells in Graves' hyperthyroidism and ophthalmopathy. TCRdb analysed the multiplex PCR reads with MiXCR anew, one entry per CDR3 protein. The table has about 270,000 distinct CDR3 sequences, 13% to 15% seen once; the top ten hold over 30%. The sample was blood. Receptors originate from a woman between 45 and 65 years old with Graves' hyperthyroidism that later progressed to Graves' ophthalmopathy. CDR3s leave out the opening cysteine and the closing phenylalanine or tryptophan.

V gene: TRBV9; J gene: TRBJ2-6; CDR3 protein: ASKDRVESGANVLT
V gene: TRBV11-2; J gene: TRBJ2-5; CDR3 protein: ASSPTRTQETQY
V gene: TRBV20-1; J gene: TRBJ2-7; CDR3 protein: SARELAGYEQY
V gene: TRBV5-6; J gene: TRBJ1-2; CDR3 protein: ASSVRDTNYGYT
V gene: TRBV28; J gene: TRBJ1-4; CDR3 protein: ASSRRGGTGREKLF
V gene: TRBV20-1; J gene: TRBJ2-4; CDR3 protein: SAIPRGREIQY
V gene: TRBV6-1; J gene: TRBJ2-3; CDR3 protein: ASRLAGHSTDTQY
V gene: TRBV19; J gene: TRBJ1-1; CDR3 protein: ASSMWGIEAF
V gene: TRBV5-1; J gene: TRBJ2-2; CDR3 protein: ASTLTTGGAGELF
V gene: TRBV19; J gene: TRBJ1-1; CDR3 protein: ASRTNRGGAAAF
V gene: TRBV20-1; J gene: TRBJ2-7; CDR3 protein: SARHTRTRYEQY
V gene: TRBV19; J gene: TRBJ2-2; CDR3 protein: ASSQGTGATGELF
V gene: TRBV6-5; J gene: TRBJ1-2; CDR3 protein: ASSYSSRGGGYT
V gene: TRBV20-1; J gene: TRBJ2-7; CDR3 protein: SAPRVSADEQY
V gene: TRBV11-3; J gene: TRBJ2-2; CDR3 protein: ASSLAPPSDTGELF
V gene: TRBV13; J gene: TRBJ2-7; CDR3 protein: ASSPTTGRGEQY
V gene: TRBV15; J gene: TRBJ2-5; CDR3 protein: ATSRDLSAEETQY
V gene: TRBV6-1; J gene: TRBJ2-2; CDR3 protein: ASISDRASGELF
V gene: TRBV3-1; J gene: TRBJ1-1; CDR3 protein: ASSLRQGRETEAF
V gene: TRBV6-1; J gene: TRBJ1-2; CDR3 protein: ASSEKDRSYGYT
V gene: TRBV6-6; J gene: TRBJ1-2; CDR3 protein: ASSYSYGYT
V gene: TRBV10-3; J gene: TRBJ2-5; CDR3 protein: AISESGDPLQETQY
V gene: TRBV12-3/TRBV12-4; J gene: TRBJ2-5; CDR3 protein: ASSPRTGTGEETQY
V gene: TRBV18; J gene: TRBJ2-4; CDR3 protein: ASSPYTGGGKNIQY
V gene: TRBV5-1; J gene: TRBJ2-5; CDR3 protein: ASSSSGGAEETQY
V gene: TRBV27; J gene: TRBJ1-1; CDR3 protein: ASRSTGGNTEAF
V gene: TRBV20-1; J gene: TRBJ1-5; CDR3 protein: SATPGDRETQPQH
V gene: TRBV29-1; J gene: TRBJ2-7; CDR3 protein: SVDRPGLAGYEQY
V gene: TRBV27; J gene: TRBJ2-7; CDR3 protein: ASSLTPTGSEQY
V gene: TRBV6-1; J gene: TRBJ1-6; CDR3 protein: ASSLRGLDYNSPLH
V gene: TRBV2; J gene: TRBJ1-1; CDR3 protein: ASSNEQGGTEAF
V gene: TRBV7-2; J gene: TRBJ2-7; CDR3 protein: ASSRPGQGANEQY
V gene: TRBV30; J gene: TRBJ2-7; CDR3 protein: AWNRGASYEQY
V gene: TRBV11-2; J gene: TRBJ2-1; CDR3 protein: ASSLGGGEYNEQF
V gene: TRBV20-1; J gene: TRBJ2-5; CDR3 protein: SASRIEQETQY
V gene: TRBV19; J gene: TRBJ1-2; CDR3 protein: ASTGRRRANYGYT
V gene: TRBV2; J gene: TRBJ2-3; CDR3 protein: ASSGGGDTQY
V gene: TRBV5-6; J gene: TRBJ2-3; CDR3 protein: ASSEPPGQFTDTQY